The T cell receptor beta chain under discussion was sequenced for a study of CD8+CD57+ T cells in acquired aplastic anemia (dated by TCRdb to the late 2010s). Regarding the study in general: DNA extracted from sorted CD4+ and CD8+ cells had a mean of 3.2 ug, with a range of roughly 0.17 to 30 ug. Healthy donor samples averaged roughly 9.9 million reads for CD4+ and roughly 12 million for CD8+ cells.

TCR beta VDJ combination and CDR3 sequence profiling used genomic DNA as the template. An Illumina HiSeq 2000 was the platform used for TCR repertoire sequencing. The paper's processing steps were these. Repertoire assessment relied on Simpson's diversity index, CDR3 size and DJ length profiles, and TRBV/TRBJ rearrangement plots. The immunodominant clone was defined as the most abundant DNA sequence in deep sequencing data. CDR3 amino acid sequences were checked for sharing between subjects and were compared against published repertoires and the VDJdb database. Starting from the raw public reads, TCRdb applied fastp trimming at Q25, assembled clones with MiXCR and retained in-frame beta chains. Each CDR3 protein gets just one entry, which takes the most common genes and DNA from the rows behind it. TCRdb's processing, not the authors' own work, is the source of the V and J calls. The sample yields 90,000 to 120,000 distinct CDR3 sequences; roughly 50% were counted once. The ten largest clones represent 30% to 35% of the sample.

Study-level results and caveats: Between patients and healthy controls, no significant difference in CD8+ Simpson's diversity was found (P=0.060). Although 25 to 30 CD8+ CDR3 sequences were shared by patients and controls, these sequences appeared highly expressed in patients and within the immunodominant clones of patients.

Remarks on this clonotype: Its antigen remains unidentified. The input lacks base qualities; no much larger clone sits a single base away.

V loses 5 bases of germline sequence and J loses 3 bases, and the interval between the two ends is 17 bases. According to the germline V gene (reference sequence), CDR1 reads LNHNV and CDR2 reads YYDKDF. The CDR3 spans 17 residues, from the cysteine through the phenylalanine. Only CDR3 DNA remains: 51 bases, in frame from the first base. The study deep-sequenced TCR repertoires of sorted CD4+ and CD8+ blood T cells from severe aplastic anemia patients and healthy subjects. Ficoll-Paque density gradient centrifugation was used to isolate peripheral blood mononuclear cells. Before DNA extraction, CD4+ and CD8+ T cells were sorted by FACS or by magnetic beads.

Recombination connected TRBV15 to TRBJ1-6; no D gene can be assigned with confidence. The specimen sequenced was sorted CD4+, CD8+, or CD8+CD57+ T cells (not recorded which) from PBMCs. The TCR comes from a human donor in good health, serving as a control. The CDR3 reads CATSGNTGLSYNSPLHF. The DNA reads as follows: TGTGCCACCAGCGGAAATACGGGCCTCAGCTATAATTCACCCCTCCACTTT. Supplemented by the reference TRBV15 and TRBJ1-6 proteins around the CDR3, the complete variable domain is DAMVIQNPRYQVTQFGKPVTLSCSQTLNHNVMYWYQQKSSQAPKLLFHYYDKDFNNEADTPDNFQSRRPNTSFCFLDIRSPGLGDTAMYLCATSGNTGLSYNSPLHFGNGTRLTVT.